One T cell receptor (beta chain) is described in this entry. What it binds is not known. The study recruited healthy Caucasian donors from Russia who were aged about 6 to 90. The use of a sample-barcoded 5' primer and a J-beta primer mix characterized a second PCR of roughly 6 to 11 cycles. Each TCR beta cDNA got a 12-nucleotide random molecular identifier. TCRdb re-analysed the 5' RACE reads in MiXCR, keeping a single row per CDR3 protein. This sample has 1.5 million to 2 million distinct CDR3 sequences, with around 36% found just once. This sample was included in a study of blood T cells in healthy people across ages. Trimming at V came to 7 bases and at J to 11 bases, leaving 19 bases not matched to a gene. CDR1 and CDR2 (germline): SQVTM, ANQGSEA. The CDR3 loop spans 15 amino acids. Study findings and constraints: Both naive CD4+ cell counts and diversity were greater in long-lived donors than in aged donors. Per million T cells, the diversity of TCR beta decreased roughly linearly as age advanced.

The chain is built from TRBV29-1 and TRBJ2-5, with TRBD2 identical over 10 bases. The TCR originated in a woman in her 30s in good health. The sequenced sample consisted of blood. The CDR3 DNA sequence: TGCAGCGCGCTGCCTCCTAGCGGGAGCGACAATGAGCAGTACTTC. This sequence encodes CSALPPSGSDNEQYF.